This T cell receptor beta chain was retrieved from a study of blood T cells in healthy people across ages. Alongside a J-beta primer mix, a sample-barcoded 5' primer served in a second PCR lasting about 6 to 11 cycles. TCRdb reprocessed the 5' RACE reads with MiXCR, giving one entry per CDR3 protein. The sample lists 790,000 or so distinct CDR3 sequences; 35% to 50% were seen once. The source material was blood. The receptor was isolated from an older man in good health.

The CDR3 loop reads CASSQALAGGSGQFF. CDR3 sequence (DNA): TGCGCCAGCAGCCAAGCACTAGCGGGAGGAAGTGGGCAGTTCTTC. This chain links TRBV4-3 with TRBJ2-1; 12 nucleotides agree with TRBD2. The CDR3 is 15 amino acids. The germline gives CDR1 LGHNA, CDR2 YSLEER. V shed 1 base, J shed 12 bases, and the junction held 7 bases outside the gene matches.